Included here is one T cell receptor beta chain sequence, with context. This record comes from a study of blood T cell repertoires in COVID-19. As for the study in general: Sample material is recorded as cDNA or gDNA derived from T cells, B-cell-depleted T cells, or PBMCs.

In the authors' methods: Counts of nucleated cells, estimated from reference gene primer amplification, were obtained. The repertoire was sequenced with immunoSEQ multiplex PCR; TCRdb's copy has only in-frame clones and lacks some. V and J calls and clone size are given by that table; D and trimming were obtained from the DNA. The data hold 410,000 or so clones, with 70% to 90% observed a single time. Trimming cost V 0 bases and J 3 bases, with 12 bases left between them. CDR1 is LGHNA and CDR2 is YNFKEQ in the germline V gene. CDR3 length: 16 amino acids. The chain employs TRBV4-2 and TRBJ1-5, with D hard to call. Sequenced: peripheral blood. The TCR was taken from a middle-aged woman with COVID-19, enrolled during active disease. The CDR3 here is CASSQEVLEDNQPQHF. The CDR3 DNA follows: TGTGCCAGCAGCCAAGAGGTCTTGGAGGACAATCAGCCCCAGCATTTT.